The present T cell receptor (beta chain) was sequenced within a study of human T cells and chemical hapten exposure. Study context: Diphenylcyclopropenone, dosed weekly to the scalp, was given to patients throughout the approximately 25-week study.

General study points: A positive correlation with patch test score was shown by PT1 expanded TCR counts.

As for this clonotype: What it binds is not known.

TCRdb reprocessed the RACE reads with MiXCR, giving one entry per CDR3 protein. The profile covers about 89,000 distinct CDR3 sequences, with more than 9.5% appearing a single time and roughly 2% taken by the ten largest. Stated time point: patch test 2, 6 weeks after DPC sensitization. As for treatment: therapeutic diphenylcyclopropenone sensitization with weekly scalp DPC. The source material was whole blood, sampled in connection with sensitization to the hapten diphenylcyclopropenone (DPC). The TCR comes from a man aged 35-49 years with alopecia areata. Some clones in this sample may be carry-over from other donors' samples.

CDR3 amino acids: CSGGPGTLNEQFF. The CDR3 DNA follows: TGCAGCGGTGGGCCCGGGACTCTCAATGAGCAGTTCTTC. The chain joins TRBV29-1 to TRBJ2-1; D may be TRBD2 (6 bases). Per germline, CDR1 SQVTM and CDR2 ANQGSEA. The ends were cut back, 7 bases at V and 6 bases at J, with 16 bases in the middle. The CDR3 extends over 13 amino acids.